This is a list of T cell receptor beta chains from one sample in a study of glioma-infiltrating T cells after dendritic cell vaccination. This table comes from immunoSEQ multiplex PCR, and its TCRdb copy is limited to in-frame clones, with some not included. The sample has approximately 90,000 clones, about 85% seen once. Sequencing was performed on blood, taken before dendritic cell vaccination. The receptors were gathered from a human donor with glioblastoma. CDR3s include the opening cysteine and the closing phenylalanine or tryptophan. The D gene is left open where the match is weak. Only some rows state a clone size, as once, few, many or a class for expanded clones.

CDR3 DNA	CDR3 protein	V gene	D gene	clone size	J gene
TGCGCCAGCAGCTTGAGGACTAGTCAAGAAAGGACGCAGTATTTT	CASSLRTSQERTQYF	TRBV5-1	TRBD2	-	TRBJ2-3
TGTGCCATCAGTGAGTCGACAGGGGCCGGGGAGCTGTTTTTT	CAISESTGAGELFF	TRBV10-3	TRBD1	-	TRBJ2-2
TGTGCCAGCAGCTTGGGACAGGGACCCTATATTGGCACCTTC	CASSLGQGPYIGTF	TRBV11-2	TRBD1	-	TRBJ1-2
TGTGCCAGCAGCCCACTAGTCCATCCTTACAATGAGCAGTTCTTC	CASSPLVHPYNEQFF	TRBV4-2	-	-	TRBJ2-1
TGTGCCAGCAGCTTAGGCGGGTCGAACACCGGGGAGCTGTTTTTT	CASSLGGSNTGELFF	TRBV7-3	-	-	TRBJ2-2
TGCGCCAGCAGTTTGCAGGGGGCGTACAATGAGCAGTTCTTC	CASSLQGAYNEQFF	TRBV5-1	TRBD1	-	TRBJ2-1
TGTGCCACAAGACAGGACCGAGGAGGCTACACCTTC	CATRQDRGGYTF	TRBV10-3	-	-	TRBJ1-2
TGTGCCAGCAGCGTAGAGGGGGTCGGGGATACGCAGTATTTT	CASSVEGVGDTQYF	TRBV9	-	-	TRBJ2-3
TGTGCCAGCAGCTCCTTGCGGGGGACCACAACTAATGAAAAACTGTTTTTT	CASSSLRGTTTNEKLFF	TRBV7-2	-	once	TRBJ1-4
TGCACTCTCAAAGGACTAGCGGGCCAGGTCTTC	CTLKGLAGQVF	TRBV20-1	TRBD2	-	TRBJ2-1
TGTGCCAGCAGGCCGACAGGGGCGCCTCAGCCCCAGCATTTT	CASRPTGAPQPQHF	TRBV5-8	TRBD1	-	TRBJ1-5
TGCGCCAGCAGCCAAGCGATTCCGGGACTAAAGAGCTCCTACAATGAGCAGTTCTTC	CASSQAIPGLKSSYNEQFF	TRBV4-1	TRBD2	-	TRBJ2-1
TGTGCCAGCAGGGCAGACTATGGCTACACCTTC	CASRADYGYTF	TRBV2	-	once	TRBJ1-2
TGTGCCAGCAGTTACTTATGCGGGGTCTTCGGCTACGAGCAGTACTTC	CASSYLCGVFGYEQYF	TRBV6-7	-	-	TRBJ2-7
TGTGCCAGCAGCTCCCAGCCTCAGGGGGCGCGAGAGCAGTACTTC	CASSSQPQGAREQYF	TRBV7-2	TRBD1	-	TRBJ2-7
TGTGCCAGCAGCTTCACAGGGGTGGGTCAGCCCCAGCATTTT	CASSFTGVGQPQHF	TRBV5-6	TRBD1	-	TRBJ1-5
TGCGCCAGCAGCCAAGATGGCGGGAGGCCCCAAGAGACCCAGTACTTC	CASSQDGGRPQETQYF	TRBV4-1	TRBD2	-	TRBJ2-5
TGTGCCAGCAGCCAATCGCTCAGGGTACGGGAGCAGTACTTC	CASSQSLRVREQYF	TRBV16	-	-	TRBJ2-7
TGTGCCAGCAGCACGGGACAGGGGACGACCCAGTACTTC	CASSTGQGTTQYF	TRBV5-8	TRBD1	-	TRBJ2-5
TGTGCCAGTATTGTAGCGGGCTACAATGAGCAGTTCTTC	CASIVAGYNEQFF	TRBV6-6	TRBD2	-	TRBJ2-1
TGTGCCAGCAGTCCCCGGACAGGTACCGGGGAGCTGTTTTTT	CASSPRTGTGELFF	TRBV28	TRBD1	-	TRBJ2-2
TGTGCCAGCAGTTTATGGGGGACAGGGGACAATGAGCAGTTCTTC	CASSLWGTGDNEQFF	TRBV27	TRBD1	-	TRBJ2-1
TGTGCCAGCAGTGAAGCCCCGGGACAGGGATATGGCTACACCTTC	CASSEAPGQGYGYTF	TRBV6-1	TRBD1	-	TRBJ1-2
TGTGCCAGCAGCTTGCCGGGACAGTCTCTCTACGAGCAGTACTTC	CASSLPGQSLYEQYF	TRBV5-4	TRBD1	-	TRBJ2-7
TGCGCCAGCAGCTACGAATTCCAGAGGGGGGAAAAACTGTTTTTT	CASSYEFQRGEKLFF	TRBV5-1	-	-	TRBJ1-4
TGCGCCAGCAGCTCCGGTTCTAACTATGGCTACACCTTC	CASSSGSNYGYTF	TRBV5-1	-	-	TRBJ1-2
TGTGCCAGTAGTATTTCGGGGGGCAGCTATGGCTACACCTTC	CASSISGGSYGYTF	TRBV19	-	-	TRBJ1-2
TGTGCCAGCAGCTTTGGCGGGTCGCGCACAGATACGCAGTATTTT	CASSFGGSRTDTQYF	TRBV7-2	-	-	TRBJ2-3
TGTGCCAGCAGCTACCCAGCCGACGGACTAGCGGGTGAGGGAGAGACCCAGTACTTC	CASSYPADGLAGEGETQYF	TRBV7-6	TRBD2	-	TRBJ2-5
TGTGCCAGCAGCTTAGAGGCAGGGGCGAACACTGAAGCTTTCTTT	CASSLEAGANTEAFF	TRBV11-2	-	-	TRBJ1-1
TGCGCCAGCAGCTTGCGACAGGGGGGAGTGAACACTGAAGCTTTCTTT	CASSLRQGGVNTEAFF	TRBV5-1	TRBD1	-	TRBJ1-1
TGCGCCAGCAGCCAGCGGGGCATGAACACTGAAGCTTTCTTT	CASSQRGMNTEAFF	TRBV4-3	-	-	TRBJ1-1
TGCGCCAGCAGCCACAGACAGGCCTATGGCTACACCTTC	CASSHRQAYGYTF	TRBV4-1	-	few	TRBJ1-2
TGTGCCAGTAGTATTGGCGGGGGAGCCTACGAGCAGTACTTC	CASSIGGGAYEQYF	TRBV19	TRBD2	-	TRBJ2-7
TGTGCCAGCAGTTGGGGTAGCGGGGGGATTGATAGCACAGATACGCAGTATTTT	CASSWGSGGIDSTDTQYF	TRBV27	TRBD2	-	TRBJ2-3
TGCGCCAGCAGCCCCCCGTCCGGGGAGCTGTTTTTT	CASSPPSGELFF	TRBV5-1	-	-	TRBJ2-2
TGTGCCAGCAGCCAAGACAGGGGGCGGGAGACCCAGTACTTC	CASSQDRGRETQYF	TRBV4-2	TRBD1	few	TRBJ2-5
TGTGCCAGCAGCGTAGCGCGGGCTGGTCTCGAGCAGTTCTTC	CASSVARAGLEQFF	TRBV9	-	once	TRBJ2-1
TGCGCCAGCAGGGTGACACCGAACACTGAAGCTTTCTTT	CASRVTPNTEAFF	TRBV10-2	-	-	TRBJ1-1
TGTGCCAGCAAGGAGCAAGACTACACCGGGGAGCTGTTTTTT	CASKEQDYTGELFF	TRBV27	-	-	TRBJ2-2
TGTGCTTCAGGGACAGGGATAGGGACCCAGTACTTC	CASGTGIGTQYF	TRBV7-8	TRBD1	-	TRBJ2-5
TGCGCCAGCAGCCCTAGCGGGGGGAACTACGAGCAGTACTTC	CASSPSGGNYEQYF	TRBV5-1	TRBD2	-	TRBJ2-7
TGTGCCAGCAGACCCCGCACAGGAGACTATGGCTACACCTTC	CASRPRTGDYGYTF	TRBV2	-	once	TRBJ1-2
TGTGCCAGCAGCCCGGGGAGCGGGAGCGGTGAGACCCAGTACTTC	CASSPGSGSGETQYF	TRBV5-4	TRBD2	-	TRBJ2-5
TGTGCCAGCAGCTTACGACAGGGGGCCGAAACGAGTAGAGGCGCCGGGGAGCTGTTTTTT	CASSLRQGAETSRGAGELFF	TRBV7-3	TRBD1	-	TRBJ2-2
TGTGCCAGCAGTTACTCGGGGGGGGGAAGCTCCTACGAGCAGTACTTC	CASSYSGGGSSYEQYF	TRBV6-5	TRBD2	-	TRBJ2-7
TGTGCCAGCAGCTTGTCCGGGACAGGAGGGACTGAAGCTTTCTTT	CASSLSGTGGTEAFF	TRBV7-9	TRBD1	-	TRBJ1-1
TGTGCCAGCAGCGGGGGGAGGGGACTAGATTTATACGAGCAGTACTTC	CASSGGRGLDLYEQYF	TRBV9	TRBD2	-	TRBJ2-7
TGTGCCAGCAGTTACTCGGGGCTTTCGAACACCGGGGAGCTGTTTTTT	CASSYSGLSNTGELFF	TRBV6-6	-	-	TRBJ2-2
TGTGCCAGCAGGGTGTTTGGCAGGGGCTACGAGCAGTACTTC	CASRVFGRGYEQYF	TRBV5-4	-	-	TRBJ2-7
TGCGCCAGCAGCCAAGAAGGAGGGTACAGTCCGACTGAAGCTTTCTTT	CASSQEGGYSPTEAFF	TRBV4-1	-	once	TRBJ1-1
TGTGCCAGCATCGACATGGCAGATACGCAGTATTTT	CASIDMADTQYF	TRBV6-5	-	-	TRBJ2-3
TGCGCCAGCAGCACCCGACTAGCGGGAGGGTCCCTAGGTGGCGGGGAGCTGTTTTTT	CASSTRLAGGSLGGGELFF	TRBV4-3	TRBD2	-	TRBJ2-2
TGTGCCAGCAGTGCAGGGACAGTTAGCAATCAGCCCCAGCATTTT	CASSAGTVSNQPQHF	TRBV2	TRBD1	-	TRBJ1-5